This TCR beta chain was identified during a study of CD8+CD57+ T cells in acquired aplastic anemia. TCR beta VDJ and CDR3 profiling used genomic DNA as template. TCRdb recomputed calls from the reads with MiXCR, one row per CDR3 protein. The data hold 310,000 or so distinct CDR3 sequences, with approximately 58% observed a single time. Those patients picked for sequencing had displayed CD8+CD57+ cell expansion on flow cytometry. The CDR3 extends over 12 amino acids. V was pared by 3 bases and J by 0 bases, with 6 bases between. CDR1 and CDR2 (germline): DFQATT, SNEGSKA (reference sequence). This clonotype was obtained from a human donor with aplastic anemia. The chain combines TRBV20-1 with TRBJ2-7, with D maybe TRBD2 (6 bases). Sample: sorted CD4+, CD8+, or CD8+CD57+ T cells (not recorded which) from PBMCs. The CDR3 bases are TGCAGTGCTAGCGGGAGCTCCTACGAGCAGTACTTC. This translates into CSASGSSYEQYF.